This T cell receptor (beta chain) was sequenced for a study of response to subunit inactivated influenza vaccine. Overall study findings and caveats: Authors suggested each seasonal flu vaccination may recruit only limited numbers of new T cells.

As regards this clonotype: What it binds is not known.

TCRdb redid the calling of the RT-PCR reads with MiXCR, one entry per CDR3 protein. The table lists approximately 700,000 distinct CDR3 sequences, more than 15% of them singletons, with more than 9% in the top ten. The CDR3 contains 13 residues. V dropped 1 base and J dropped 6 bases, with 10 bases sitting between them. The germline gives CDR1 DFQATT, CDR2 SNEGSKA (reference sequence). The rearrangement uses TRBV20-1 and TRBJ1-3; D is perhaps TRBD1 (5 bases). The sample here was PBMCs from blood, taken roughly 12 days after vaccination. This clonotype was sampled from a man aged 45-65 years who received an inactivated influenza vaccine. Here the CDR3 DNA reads TGCAGTGCTAGAGTGGGCAGGGAAAACACCATATATTTT. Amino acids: CSARVGRENTIYF.